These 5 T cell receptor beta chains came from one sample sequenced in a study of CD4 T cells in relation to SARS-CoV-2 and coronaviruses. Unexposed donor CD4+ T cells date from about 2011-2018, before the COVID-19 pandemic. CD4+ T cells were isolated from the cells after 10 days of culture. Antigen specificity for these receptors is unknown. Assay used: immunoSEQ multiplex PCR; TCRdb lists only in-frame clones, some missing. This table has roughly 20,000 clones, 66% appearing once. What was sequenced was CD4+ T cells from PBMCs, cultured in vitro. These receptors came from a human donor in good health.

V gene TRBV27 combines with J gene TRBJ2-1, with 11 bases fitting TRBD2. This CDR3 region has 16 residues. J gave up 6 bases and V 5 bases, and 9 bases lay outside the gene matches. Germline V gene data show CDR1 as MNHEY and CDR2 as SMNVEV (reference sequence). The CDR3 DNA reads TGTGCCAGCAGTCCGGTAGCGGGAGGGCCCCGCAATGAGCAGTTCTTC. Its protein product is CASSPVAGGPRNEQFF.

CDR3 nucleotides: TGTGCCAGCAAAACAGGGGTTCAAGAGACCCAGTACTTC. Amino acid sequence: CASKTGVQETQYF. This chain connects TRBV12-3 or TRBV12-4 to TRBJ2-5; 7 bases line up with TRBD1. V was pared by 7 bases and J by 2 bases, with 4 bases of the junction left unmatched. The CDR3 spans 13 residues.

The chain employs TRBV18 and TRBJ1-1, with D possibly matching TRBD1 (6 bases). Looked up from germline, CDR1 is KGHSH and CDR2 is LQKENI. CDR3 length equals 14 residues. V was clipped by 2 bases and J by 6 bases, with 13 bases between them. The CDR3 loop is CASSPGRDTAEAFF. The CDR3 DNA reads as TGTGCCAGCTCACCAGGGAGGGACACCGCTGAAGCTTTCTTT.

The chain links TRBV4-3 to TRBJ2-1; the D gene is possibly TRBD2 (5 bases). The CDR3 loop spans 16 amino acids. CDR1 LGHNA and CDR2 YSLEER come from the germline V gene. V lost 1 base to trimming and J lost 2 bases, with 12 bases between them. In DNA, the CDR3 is TGCGCCAGCAGCCAAGGAGACTACCGAGCCTACAATGAGCAGTTCTTC. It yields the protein CASSQGDYRAYNEQFF.

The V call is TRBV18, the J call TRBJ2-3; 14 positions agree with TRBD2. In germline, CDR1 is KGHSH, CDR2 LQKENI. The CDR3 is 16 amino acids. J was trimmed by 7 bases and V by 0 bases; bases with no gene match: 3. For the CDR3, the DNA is TGTGCCAGCTCACCACCGGGGACTAGCGGGGGTAATACGCAGTATTTT. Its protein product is CASSPPGTSGGNTQYF.